The clone carrying this TCR beta chain has only a few counts. Its matching antigen is unknown. The sample comes from a study of cytomegalovirus exposure and HLA in healthy donors. Study-wide results and limits: A missense DCLRE1C variant was associated with V- and J-gene trimming of TCR beta chains in a later analysis, and an independent cohort replicated the association. In terms of immune exposure information, only CMV serostatus was available.

In the PCR, 60 Vbeta and 13 Jbeta primers were used. Method: immunoSEQ multiplex PCR; TCRdb's copy keeps in-frame clones and lacks some. The data contain 100,000 to 150,000 clones, around 70% of them singletons. V was clipped by 9 bases and J by 0 bases, with 9 bases between them. The length of the CDR3 is 13 residues. Germline lookup yields CDR1 MDHEN and CDR2 SYDVKM. The rearrangement joins TRBV28 to TRBJ1-3; TRBD1 is a possible D gene (6 bases). The sequencing sample was made of PBMCs. The clonotype was recovered from a male donor in good health and CMV-seronegative. For the CDR3, the DNA is TGTGCCAGTACAGGGTTCTCTGGAAACACCATATATTTT. Translating gives CASTGFSGNTIYF.